Below, 30 T cell receptor beta chains from the same sample are listed, as sequenced in a study of shared clonotypes between healthy human individuals. The repertoire was sequenced with immunoSEQ multiplex PCR; TCRdb's copy has only in-frame clones and lacks some. The table shows 490,000 or so clones, with 70% to 85% occurring only once. What was sequenced was PBMCs. These TCRs come from a woman in her 40s in good health. Some clones in this sample may be carry-over from other donors' samples.

The chain is built from TRBV28 and TRBJ1-2; 10 bases are a match to TRBD1. CDR1 and CDR2 from the germline V gene are MDHEN and SYDVKM. After removal of 8 bases from V and 6 bases from J, the junction contained 12 bases not matched to a gene. The CDR3 is 15 amino acids. CDR3 DNA sequence: TGTGCCAGCGGACAAGACAGGGGGCTGATTAATGGCTACACCTTC. Translation: CASGQDRGLINGYTF.

The chain employs TRBV5-4 and TRBJ1-1; TRBD1 agrees at 10 bases. Trimming took 4 bases from V and 6 from J; bases not matched to a gene: 6. The germline CDR1 and CDR2 sequences are SGHNT and YYREEE (reference sequence). This CDR3 contains 14 residues. The DNA of the CDR3 is TGTGCCAGCAGCCCCGGGACAGGGGTTTCTGAAGCTTTCTTT. This encodes CASSPGTGVSEAFF.

The gene calls are TRBV5-3 and TRBJ2-4, with no clear D. TRBV5-3 is annotated as an ORF whose role is uncertain. Trimming shortened V by 5 bases and J by 8 bases, and 20 bases separated the two germline ends. The CDR3 contains 15 residues. The CDR3 nucleotides are TGTGCCAGAAGGACGGGCCGGGCCCCCTGGGACATTCAGTACTTC. Its protein product is CARRTGRAPWDIQYF.

The chain employs TRBV7-9 and TRBJ2-5, with no clear D. Trimming pared 2 bases from V and 5 bases from J, leaving 12 bases between. The germline V gene has CDR1 SEHNR and CDR2 FQNEAQ (reference sequence). The CDR3 consists of 14 residues. The CDR3 region has the DNA TGTGCCAGCAGCTTAAATCTCGGTTTCGAGACCCAGTACTTC. Encoded protein: CASSLNLGFETQYF.

This clone was picked up one time. The chain combines TRBV19 with TRBJ1-2; TRBD1 matches at 7 bases. This CDR3 is 15 amino acids long. With 4 bases clipped from V and 1 base from J, the junction kept 6 bases outside the gene matches. CDR1 LNHDA and CDR2 SQIVND come from the germline V gene (reference sequence). The CDR3 sequence: CASSRPRQGNYGYTF. In DNA, the CDR3 is TGTGCCAGTAGTAGGCCAAGACAGGGTAACTATGGCTACACCTTC.

The CDR3 nucleotides read TGTGCCAGCAGCCTAAGTACTGGTAACACCGGGGAGCTGTTTTTT. Its translation: CASSLSTGNTGELFF. V and J are TRBV7-2 and TRBJ2-2; D gene unclear. V shed 5 bases and J shed 2 bases, with 12 bases lying between them. The CDR3 extends over 15 amino acids. Germline CDR1 SGHTA, CDR2 FQGNSA.

The chain links TRBV28 to TRBJ2-3; 8 bases fit TRBD2. From germline, CDR1 is MDHEN and CDR2 SYDVKM. The V segment lost 1 base and the J segment 4 bases; nucleotides outside the gene matches: 7. The CDR3 spans 16 residues. The CDR3 reads CASSLYAGRASDTQYF. In nucleotides, the CDR3 is TGTGCCAGCAGTTTATATGCCGGGAGGGCATCAGATACGCAGTATTTT.

The chain couples TRBV14 to TRBJ2-7, with D perhaps TRBD1 (5 bases). The V gene lost 1 base and the J gene lost 4 bases, with 8 bases spanning the gap. CDR3 length: 13 amino acids. From germline, CDR1 is SGHDN and CDR2 FVKESK. CDR3 sequence reads: CASSQAAGYEQYF. CDR3 DNA sequence: TGTGCCAGCAGCCAAGCTGCAGGGTACGAGCAGTACTTC.

This clone was picked up one time. The CDR3 region is CAWSGGRGLNEQFF. CDR3 DNA sequence: TGTGCCTGGAGTGGCGGGAGAGGGTTAAACGAGCAGTTCTTC. The chain has TRBV30 and TRBJ2-1, with 7 bases lining up with TRBD2. Per the germline V gene, CDR1 is GTSNPN and CDR2 is SVGIG (reference sequence). The CDR3 is 14 residues long. V lost 1 base and J lost 10; bases outside the gene matches: 10.

This rearrangement joins TRBV29-1 to TRBJ2-1; 8 bases are shared with TRBD2. Trimming took 4 bases from V and 4 from J; bases not matched to a gene: 3. Germline V gene lookup returns CDR1 SQVTM and CDR2 ANQGSEA. This CDR3 has 13 amino acids. The CDR3: CSVATSVYNEQFF. DNA for the CDR3: TGCAGCGTTGCGACTAGCGTATACAATGAGCAGTTCTTC.

This clone appeared a single time. The likely explanation is a read error, given a far larger clone one base away. Additional DNA sequences in this sample encode the identical CDR3. The chain recombines TRBV5-1 with TRBJ1-2, with 8 positions matching TRBD1. The V gene end was trimmed by 8 bases and the J gene end by 1 base; junction bases not matched to a gene: 7. Germline V gene lookup returns CDR1 SGHRS and CDR2 YFSETQ. The CDR3 spans 14 residues. The CDR3 here is CASSRGQDNYGYTF. The CDR3, as DNA: TGCGCCAGTAGCAGGGGACAGGATAACTATGGCTACACCTTC.

There are a few counts of this clone. This chain uses TRBV6-6 with TRBJ2-3; no clear D gene. The CDR3 contains 15 residues. CDR1 and CDR2 (germline): MNHNY, SVGAGI (reference sequence). V was trimmed by 2 bases and J by 0 bases, leaving 9 bases between them. CDR3 sequence (DNA): TGTGCCAGCAGTTACCTCGCCGGGAGCACAGATACGCAGTATTTT. This gives the protein CASSYLAGSTDTQYF.

The chain is built from TRBV15 and TRBJ2-5; D ambiguous. The V end was cut by 3 bases, the J end by 5 bases, with 10 bases between. The length of the CDR3 is 13 residues. Germline CDR1 reads LNHNV; CDR2 reads YYDKDF (reference sequence). CDR3: CATSRGSLETQYF. The DNA of the CDR3 is TGTGCCACCAGCAGGGGCTCCCTGGAGACCCAGTACTTC.

CDR3 sequence (DNA): TGTGCCAGCAGGCCTAGCGGGAGAGTAGAGACCCAGTACTTC. It specifies CASRPSGRVETQYF. The chain recombines TRBV6-1 with TRBJ2-5; 10 positions agree with TRBD2. The CDR3 sequence is 14 residues long. The V gene's germline CDR1 is MNHNS and CDR2 SASEGT. V lost 6 bases to trimming and J lost 4 bases; unmatched junction nucleotides: 5.

Many counts were recorded for this clone. The V gene is TRBV6-5, the J gene TRBJ2-7, with TRBD2 matching 8 bases. CDR1 MNHEY and CDR2 SVGAGI come from the germline V gene. This CDR3 spans 15 amino acids. Trimming cost V 6 bases and J 4 bases; bases outside gene matches: 11. The CDR3 DNA follows: TGTGCCAGCAGCAGCACCGGGACTAGTACTTACGAGCAGTACTTC. As protein: CASSSTGTSTYEQYF.

This chain joins TRBV7-3 and TRBJ2-2, with D tentatively TRBD2 (5 bases). The CDR3 has 17 amino acids. V was trimmed by 2 bases and J by 2 bases, leaving 15 bases between them. Germline V lookup: CDR1 SGHTA, CDR2 FQGTGA. CDR3 in DNA: TGTGCCAGCAGCTTAGAAAGCGGTGCGTTAAACACCGGGGAGCTGTTTTTT. Amino acid sequence: CASSLESGALNTGELFF.

The chain has TRBV19 and TRBJ2-3; tentatively, D is TRBD1 or TRBD2 (5 bases each). This CDR3 comprises 13 residues. Germline V gene data show CDR1 as LNHDA and CDR2 as SQIVND (reference sequence). V gave up 6 bases and J gave up 3 bases, with 10 bases separating them. The CDR3 DNA follows: TGTGCCAGTAGATGGGGGTCTACAGATACGCAGTATTTT. The encoded protein is CASRWGSTDTQYF. The whole variable domain, remainder taken from reference TRBV19 and TRBJ2-3, is DGGITQSPKYLFRKEGQNVTLSCEQNLNHDAMYWYRQDPGQGLRLIYYSQIVNDFQKGDIAEGYSVSREKKESFPLTVTSAQKNPTAFYLCASRWGSTDTQYFGPGTRLTVL.

Turning to this clone: The junction shows a germline mismatch at one end, possibly a read error. The rearrangement uses TRBV29-1 and TRBJ1-1; tentatively, D is TRBD1 (5 bases). Germline values: CDR1 SQVTM, CDR2 ANQGSEA. This CDR3 has 13 amino acids. The CDR3 nucleotides read TGCAGCGGTGAACAGGAGAGGAACACTGAAGCTTTCTTT. Protein sequence: CSGEQERNTEAFF.

This chain connects TRBV7-9 to TRBJ2-5, with no clear D. Looked up from germline, CDR1 is SEHNR and CDR2 is FQNEAQ (reference sequence). V was clipped by 5 bases and J by 0 bases, with 7 bases between them. The CDR3 contains 13 residues. CDR3 coding DNA: TGTGCCAGCAGCCTTCACCACCAAGAGACCCAGTACTTC. Translating it yields CASSLHHQETQYF.

The genes are TRBV6-1 and TRBJ2-1, with D unresolved. This CDR3 spans 12 amino acids. The germline V gene encodes CDR1 MNHNS and CDR2 SASEGT. The V end was cut by 8 bases, the J end by 9 bases, with 14 bases between. The CDR3 sequence: CASSRSLAEQFF. CDR3 bases: TGTGCCAGCTCCCGGTCGCTCGCTGAGCAGTTCTTC.

CDR3: CASSWRSGYTF. The CDR3 region has the DNA TGTGCCAGCTCCTGGAGGTCTGGCTACACCTTC. The chain uses TRBV28 and TRBJ1-2; D unclear. The CDR3 totals 11 residues. V was cut by 8 bases and J by 7 bases, with 11 bases left in between. From germline, CDR1 is MDHEN and CDR2 SYDVKM.

The chain recombines TRBV19 with TRBJ2-3; TRBD2 agrees at 10 bases. The length of the CDR3 is 15 residues. Trimming at V came to 6 bases and at J to 4 bases, leaving 7 bases not matched to a gene. CDR1 is LNHDA, CDR2 SQIVND, per germline (reference sequence). CDR3 bases: TGTGCCAGTAGGGGTCTAGCGGGAGTCGCAGATACGCAGTATTTT. Translated: CASRGLAGVADTQYF.

The chain combines TRBV4-3 with TRBJ1-6; D gene ambiguous. The CDR3 length is 13 residues. V lost 0 bases to trimming and J lost 8 bases, with 5 bases between them. Germline V gene lookup returns CDR1 LGHNA and CDR2 YSLEER. CDR3 DNA: TGCGCCAGCAGCCAAGAAAGGGATTCACCCCTCCACTTT. Its protein product is CASSQERDSPLHF.

The genes are TRBV30 and TRBJ1-1; no clear D gene. CDR3 length: 10 amino acids. V dropped 5 bases and J dropped 10 bases, with 11 bases sitting between them. Germline assignment: CDR1 GTSNPN and CDR2 SVGIG (reference sequence). The CDR3 loop is CAWARERAFF. DNA of the CDR3: TGTGCCTGGGCTCGGGAGAGAGCTTTCTTT. The complete variable domain, with remaining parts taken from reference TRBV30 and TRBJ1-1, reads SQTIHQWPATLVQPVGSPLSLECTVEGTSNPNLYWYRQAAGRGLQLLFYSVGIGQISSEVPQNLSASRPQDRQFILSSKKLLLSDSGFYLCAWARERAFFGQGTRLTVV.

V gene TRBV19 combines with J gene TRBJ1-1; TRBD1 is a possible D gene (5 bases). Per germline, CDR1 LNHDA and CDR2 SQIVND (reference sequence). The length of the CDR3 is 15 residues. V gave up 3 bases and J gave up 0 bases, with 11 bases separating them. Here the CDR3 reads CASSITGSLNTEAFF. As DNA, the CDR3 is TGTGCCAGTAGTATCACAGGCTCCTTGAACACTGAAGCTTTCTTT.

The chain combines TRBV23-1 with TRBJ2-7, with unresolved D. Being an ORF, TRBV23-1 has a function that is uncertain. The CDR3 has 13 amino acids. V was shortened by 2 bases and J by 2 bases, with 7 bases between the two germline ends. DNA of the CDR3: TGCGCCAGCAGTCAAAACAGCCCCTACGAGCAGTACTTC. Translating it yields CASSQNSPYEQYF.

This clone was seen only once. The chain links TRBV19 to TRBJ1-3; D is ambiguous. The CDR3 extends over 13 amino acids. The V end was cut by 7 bases, the J end by 0 bases, with 7 bases between. Germline V gene data show CDR1 as LNHDA and CDR2 as SQIVND (reference sequence). This chain's CDR3 is CASIRASGNTIYF. Here the CDR3 DNA reads TGTGCCAGTATCAGAGCCTCTGGAAACACCATATATTTT.

This clone was found once. V is TRBV6-4 and J is TRBJ2-3; 14 bases align to TRBD2. Trimming cost V 7 bases and J 4 bases; bases outside gene matches: 1. This CDR3 region has 14 residues. Looked up from germline, CDR1 is MRHNA and CDR2 is SNTAGT. CDR3 in DNA: TGTGCCAGCAAGGGACTAGCGGGAGCAGATACGCAGTATTTT. Translated: CASKGLAGADTQYF.

The V call is TRBV28, the J call TRBJ1-5; D is unresolved. The length of the CDR3 is 15 residues. V lost 3 bases to trimming and J lost 1 base, with 10 bases between them. CDR1 and CDR2 from the germline V gene are MDHEN and SYDVKM. CDR3 in DNA: TGTGCCAGCAGTTTGACGGGGAAGAGCAATCAGCCCCAGCATTTT. Its translation is CASSLTGKSNQPQHF.

This sequence joins TRBV14 and TRBJ1-4; D is perhaps TRBD1 (5 bases). V lost 1 base and J 11 bases, leaving 11 bases between the germline ends. CDR3 length equals 13 residues. Germline-derived CDR1 and CDR2 are SGHDN and FVKESK. The CDR3 nucleotides read TGTGCCAGCAGCCAAGCTAGGGGAGGGAAACTGTTTTTT. Its protein product is CASSQARGGKLFF.